This TCR beta chain was recovered during a study of beta chain features in type 1 diabetes. A sort by CD45RO/CCR7/CD25/CD127/CD95/CD27 yielded CD4+ naive, central memory, regulatory and stem cell-like memory cells. Sorted populations were all over 98% pure. About this clone itself: Its antigen is still unknown. With a much larger clone just one base away, this may be a read error.

Points from the study as a whole: Shortening of TCRB CDR3s, moderate but significant, appeared in all four CD4+ subsets of Type 1 diabetes patients. In the patient group, naive, central memory and Treg TCRB repertoires seemed more alike than in the healthy donor group. Possible PCR preference for shorter templates applied equally to patients and controls.

The CDR3 sequence is 11 residues long. Trimming took 4 bases from V and 3 from J, leaving 3 bases between them. The germline V gene has CDR1 MNHEY and CDR2 SVGAGI. All of the isolated RNA was reverse transcribed, so expressed TCRB transcripts were sequenced. Using immunoSEQ multiplex PCR, the repertoire was profiled, and TCRdb retains in-frame clones only, with some absent. In the table there are roughly 700,000 clones, around an eighth of which are singletons. The clonotype was recovered from a man aged 18 to 29 with type 1 diabetes. This rearrangement joins TRBV6-5 to TRBJ2-5; D gene unclear. The specimen sequenced was naive CD4+ T cells from blood. The CDR3 region is CASSFEETQYF. The CDR3 DNA follows: TGTGCCAGCAGTTTTGAAGAGACCCAGTACTTC.